A single sample is the source of the 13 T cell receptor beta chains below, sequenced in a study of glioma-infiltrating T cells. The iRepertoire nested amplicon-rescue multiplex PCR amplified TCR alpha and beta CDR3s from RNA. MiXCR, run by TCRdb on the multiplex PCR reads, gives a single entry per CDR3 protein. The repertoire holds about 400,000 distinct CDR3 sequences, with around 45% as singletons. Sequenced: glioma tissue, nonneoplastic brain tissue, or PBMCs (not recorded which). These receptor sequences come from a human donor with low-grade glioma or glioblastoma, undergoing nonglioma brain surgery, or in good health (not recorded which).

This clonotype was seen a few times. The chain has TRBV7-9 and TRBJ2-1; TRBD2 aligns across 11 bases. Germline CDR1 SEHNR, CDR2 FQNEAQ (reference sequence). The V and J ends lost 4 bases and 4 bases, in that order; junction bases with no gene match: 3. The CDR3 is 15 residues long. This CDR3 reads CASSSTSGTYNEQFF. The DNA of the CDR3 is TGTGCCAGCAGCTCGACTAGCGGGACTTACAATGAGCAGTTCTTC.

Written as DNA, the CDR3 is TGCAGTGCTAGAGATAGCAGGGGGCCGGGAGAGACCCAGTTCTTC. Protein product: CSARDSRGPGETQFF. This chain links TRBV20-1 with TRBJ2-1; 8 positions match TRBD1. CDR3 length: 15 residues. J lost 13 bases, V lost 0 bases, and 14 bases had no gene match. Germline CDR1 is DFQATT and CDR2 is SNEGSKA (reference sequence).

In regard to this clonotype: The CDR3 end shows no conserved phenylalanine or tryptophan, and so a read error is likely. The chain employs TRBV6-2 or TRBV6-3 and TRBJ2-1; D gene ambiguous. V was clipped by 0 bases and J by 6 bases, with 9 bases between them. The CDR3 contains 14 residues. Germline CDR1 MNHEY, CDR2 SVGEGT. CDR3 sequence reads: CASSYSDGINEQFL. Written as DNA, the CDR3 is TGTGCCAGCAGTTACTCCGACGGAATCAATGAGCAGTTCTTA.

In the case of this clonotype: It may be a read error: a sequence one base away is much more abundant. J is TRBJ1-5 and V is TRBV28; a possible D gene is TRBD1 (6 bases). From germline, CDR1 is MDHEN and CDR2 SYDVKM. There are 14 residues in the CDR3. The CDR3 DNA follows: TGTGCCAGGAGTTTGGAACAGGGCCATCAGCCCCAGCATTTT. This gives the protein CARSLEQGHQPQHF.

In its sample, this clonotype was seen once. This sequence joins TRBV29-1 and TRBJ2-7; D tentatively reads TRBD1 or TRBD2 (5 bases each). CDR3 length equals 14 residues. CDR1 and CDR2 from the germline V gene are SQVTM and ANQGSEA. V lost 7 bases and J 0 bases, leaving 16 bases between the germline ends. CDR3 nucleotide sequence: TGCAGCGCCTGGGACCTGAAGAGCTCCTACGAGCAGTACTTC. This translates into CSAWDLKSSYEQYF.

There are many counts of this clonotype. This chain joins TRBV6-1 and TRBJ2-7; a possible D gene is TRBD1 (6 bases). Germline CDR1 and CDR2: MNHNS and SASEGT. This CDR3 contains 14 residues. With 6 bases removed from V and 0 bases from J, the gap between germline ends came to 12 bases. The CDR3 DNA follows: TGTGCCAGCAGCCTCTTAGGGGGCTCCTACGAGCAGTACTTC. It translates to CASSLLGGSYEQYF.

Concerning this clonotype: Mismatch with germline at one junction end may stem from a read error. The rearrangement uses TRBV4-3 and TRBJ1-2, with D possibly being TRBD1 (6 bases). Germline V gives CDR1 LGHNA, CDR2 YSLEER. The CDR3 extends over 18 amino acids. The CDR3, as DNA: TGCGCCAGCAGACAAGAGTCAGGGGACCCCGGGAGGGTTGATGGCTACACCTTC. As protein: CASRQESGDPGRVDGYTF.

The chain joins TRBV28 to TRBJ2-7; D not certain. This CDR3 contains 14 residues. Germline CDR1 is MDHEN and CDR2 is SYDVKM. Trimming removed 5 bases from V and 4 bases from J, with 15 bases in between. The CDR3 reads CASSAVAYSYEQYF. Written as DNA, the CDR3 is TGTGCCAGCAGTGCCGTGGCCTACTCATACGAGCAGTACTTC.

The genes are TRBV6-1 and TRBJ1-2, with TRBD1 as a possible D gene (6 bases). Trimming left V 5 bases short and J 2 bases short, with 15 bases between. CDR1 MNHNS and CDR2 SASEGT come from the germline V gene. The CDR3 extends over 15 amino acids. The CDR3 region has the DNA TGTGCCAGCAGTCGCCTGGGGGCAAGGAACTATGGCTACACCTTC. Protein product: CASSRLGARNYGYTF.

This clonotype was counted many times. The chain is built from TRBV28 and TRBJ1-5; D call uncertain. V gave up 7 bases and J gave up 7 bases, with 17 bases separating them. This CDR3 region has 14 residues. The germline CDR1 and CDR2 sequences are MDHEN and SYDVKM. The CDR3 coding sequence is TGTGCCAGCACCCGAGAGGCGGGCACCCAGCCCCAGCATTTT. Its protein product is CASTREAGTQPQHF.

Only a few counts were recorded for this clonotype. The chain has TRBV14 and TRBJ2-1; 11 nucleotides line up with TRBD2. The trim removed 4 bases at V and 8 bases at J, leaving 10 bases unmatched. The CDR3 extends over 16 amino acids. Germline assignment: CDR1 SGHDN and CDR2 FVKESK. The CDR3 DNA follows: TGTGCCAGCAGCCCCTTTAACCTAGCGGGAGGCGATGAGCAGTTCTTC. Amino acids: CASSPFNLAGGDEQFF.

As to this clonotype: A much larger clone lies a single base off, so this may be a read error. The V gene is TRBV25-1, the J gene TRBJ2-1; a possible D gene is TRBD2 (5 bases). Trimming cost V 0 bases and J 12 bases, with 6 bases left between them. Germline V gene sequence: CDR1 MGHDK, CDR2 SYGVNS. The CDR3 has 11 residues. For the CDR3, the DNA is TGTGCCAGCAGTGAATACCGGGGGCAGTTCTTC. Translated, it gives CASSEYRGQFF.

Concerning this clonotype: This clone may be a read error of a much larger clone one base away. The CDR3 loop is CATSRRLAGEQFF. CDR3 bases: TGTGCCACCAGCAGGAGACTAGCGGGTGAGCAGTTCTTC. This sequence joins TRBV15 and TRBJ2-1; 10 bases match TRBD2. This CDR3 region has 13 residues. The germline V gene encodes CDR1 LNHNV and CDR2 YYDKDF (reference sequence). V shed 3 bases, J shed 9 bases, and the junction held 2 bases outside the gene matches.